What follows are 24 T cell receptor beta chains derived from one specimen sequenced in a study of T cell clonality in common variable immunodeficiency. Profiled with immunoSEQ multiplex PCR; TCRdb holds only in-frame clones, not every one. This repertoire holds approximately 50,000 clones, and none appear only once. Input material: peripheral blood mononuclear cells. The receptors come from a person aged 18-69 years in good health.

There are many counts of this clone. CDR3 sequence: CASSLEGDYEQYF. The covered CDR3 bases are TGTGCCAGCAGCTTGGAAGGGGACTACGAG. The chain links TRBV5-4 to TRBJ2-7, with D perhaps matching TRBD1 (5 bases). The CDR3 goes on 3 residues after the read ends, and that part is filled in from the germline J gene. The V end was cut by 0 bases, the J end by 3 bases, with 7 bases between. CDR1 is SGHNT and CDR2 is YYREEE in the germline V gene (reference sequence). The CDR3 is made up of 13 amino acids. Filled out from reference TRBV5-4 and TRBJ2-7, the complete variable domain reads ETGVTQSPTHLIKTRGQQVTLRCSSQSGHNTVSWYQQALGQGPQFIFQYYREEENGRGNFPPRFSGLQFPNYSSELNVNALELDDSALYLCASSLEGDYEQYFGPGTRLTVT.

This clone was observed many times. The DNA ends 3 residues before the CDR3 does, and the rest of the CDR3 is filled in from the germline J gene. The V gene is TRBV20-1, the J gene TRBJ1-1; 7 bases map to TRBD1. The CDR3 covers 14 residues. Germline V CDR1 and CDR2: DFQATT, SNEGSKA (reference sequence). V shed 5 bases and J 5 bases; nucleotides not matched to a gene: 11. This CDR3 is CSAAGQDWRTEAFF. The part of the CDR3 DNA that was read is TGCAGTGCTGCAGGACAGGATTGGAGAACTGAA.

Of note for this clone: Read data end 3 residues before the CDR3 end; the end is taken from the germline J gene. The rearrangement joins TRBV19 to TRBJ2-4; D tentatively reads TRBD1 or TRBD2 (7 bases each). CDR1 and CDR2 from the germline V gene are LNHDA and SQIVND (reference sequence). The CDR3 spans 16 residues. The DNA read from the CDR3 is TGTGCCAGTAGTATAAGAAGAGCGGGACAGATCTATGGT. It translates to CASSIRRAGQIYG. The entire CDR3 is CASSIRRAGQIYGQYF.

This clone was counted ten times or more. Germline is not matched at one junction end, which may reflect a read error. The read falls 3 residues short of the CDR3 end, and the missing part is taken from the germline J gene. The chain is built from TRBV5-1 and TRBJ2-2; D possibly uses TRBD1 or TRBD2 (7 bases each). The CDR3 loop spans 15 amino acids. CDR1 is SGHRS, CDR2 YFSETQ, per germline. CDR3 loop: CASSQGQSRGGVLFF. The covered CDR3 bases are TGCGCCAGCAGCCAGGGACAGTCGCGGGGAGGGGTG.

This clone was counted ten times or more. The read comes to an end 3 residues before the CDR3 does, leaving the germline J gene to fill in the end. The chain employs TRBV4-2 and TRBJ1-1; the D gene is possibly TRBD1 (6 bases). The CDR3 extends over 14 amino acids. CDR1 is LGHNA and CDR2 is YNFKEQ in the germline V gene. The CDR3 DNA, read in part, is TGTGCCAGCAGCCACGATTTACAGGGTATCGAA. Translation: CASSHDLQGIE. The entire CDR3 protein reads CASSHDLQGIEAFF.

This clone was seen ten or more times. Incomplete CDR3 DNA: TGTGCCTGGAGTGTAATTGGGCTGGGACTGGCTAGCGGGGGGAGGAATGAG. Residues: CAWSVIGLGLASGGRNE. The whole CDR3 protein is CAWSVIGLGLASGGRNEQFF. The V and J genes are TRBV30 and TRBJ2-1; TRBD2 agrees at 11 bases. The CDR3 is cut off 3 residues early in the read; its end comes from the germline J gene. Germline CDR1 is GTSNPN and CDR2 is SVGIG (reference sequence). This CDR3 region has 20 residues. V shed 0 bases, J shed 7 bases, and the junction held 20 bases outside the gene matches.

This clone was counted only a few times. It differs at one base from a far larger clone, so likely a read error. The CDR3 end lies 3 residues beyond the end of the read and is filled in from the germline J gene. The chain carries TRBV18 and TRBJ2-2; D perhaps matches TRBD1 (6 bases). Per germline, CDR1 KGHSH and CDR2 LQKENI. This CDR3 is built from 14 residues. The CDR3 sequence: CACSHWDTAEKLFF. Incomplete CDR3 DNA: TGTGCCTGCTCACACTGGGACACAGCTGAAAAG.

This clone has at least ten counts. The covered CDR3 bases are TGTGCCAGCAGTTCTACAGGGTCTCCTAATGAAAAA. As protein: CASSSTGSPNEK. The full CDR3 protein reads CASSSTGSPNEKLFF. V is TRBV12-3 or TRBV12-4 and J is TRBJ1-4; D might be TRBD1 (6 bases). The read ends 3 residues early relative to the CDR3; the germline J gene fills the gap. CDR3 length equals 15 residues. V lost 4 bases to trimming and J lost 3 bases, with 12 bases between them.

This clone was observed at least ten times. The read is 3 residues too short to cover the CDR3 end, so that end is filled in from the germline J gene. This chain joins TRBV6-2 or TRBV6-3 and TRBJ1-2; D is uncertain. Per germline, CDR1 MNHEY and CDR2 SVGEGT. The CDR3 has 15 residues. V lost 5 bases and J lost 4, with 17 bases in between. The CDR3 DNA, read in part, is TGTGCCAGCAGTCCCAGCGGGGTGTACTCCTATGGC. Protein: CASSPSGVYSYG. From start to end, the CDR3 is CASSPSGVYSYGYTF.

This clone has at least ten counts. One end of the junction fails to match germline, which may point to a read error. The read finishes 3 residues shy of the CDR3 end, and the germline J gene is used to complete it. The chain has TRBV4-2 and TRBJ1-4; tentative D call: TRBD1 (5 bases). The CDR3 has 16 residues. CDR1 is LGHNA and CDR2 is YNFKEQ in the germline V gene. This CDR3 is CASSRVLQGAEEKLFF. The CDR3 DNA, read in part, is TGCGCCAGCAGCCGGGTCTTGCAGGGTGCTGAAGAAAAA.

There are many counts of this clone. Incomplete CDR3 DNA: TGTGCCAGCAGCCAAACACAAACGAACACTGAA. Amino acids: CASSQTQTNTE. In full, the CDR3 is CASSQTQTNTEAFF. This sequence joins TRBV14 and TRBJ1-1; D ambiguous. The missing CDR3 end, 3 residues past where the read stops, is filled in from the germline J gene. The CDR3 totals 14 residues. Germline assignment: CDR1 SGHDN and CDR2 FVKESK. Trimming cost V 2 bases and J 1 base, with 8 bases left between them. The full variable domain, with the rest looked up from reference TRBV14 and TRBJ1-1, is EAGVTQFPSHSVIEKGQTVTLRCDPISGHDNLYWYRRVMGKEIKFLLHFVKESKQDESGMPNNRFLAERTGGTYSTLKVQPAELEDSGVYFCASSQTQTNTEAFFGQGTRLTVV.

The CDR3 reads CASSSRTSGTYNDYTF. CDR3 bases read: TGTGCCAGTAGTAGCCGGACTAGCGGCACCTACAATGAC. The chain links TRBV19 to TRBJ1-2; D gene unclear. The read comes to an end 3 residues before the CDR3 does, leaving the germline J gene to fill in the end. The CDR3 has 16 amino acids. CDR1 and CDR2 from the germline V gene are LNHDA and SQIVND (reference sequence).

This clone was seen repeatedly, ten times or more. CDR3 residues: CASSLARQGYNQPQHF. CDR3 DNA, as far as it was read: TGTGCCAGCAGTTTAGCAAGACAGGGGTACAATCAGCCC. V and J are TRBV12-3 or TRBV12-4 and TRBJ1-5; 8 bases line up with TRBD1. The read halts 3 residues ahead of the CDR3 end, with the missing end drawn from the germline J gene. The CDR3 has 16 amino acids. V shed 0 bases, J shed 3 bases, and the junction held 4 bases outside the gene matches.

Many counts were recorded for this clone. CDR3 DNA (partial): TGTGCCAGCAGCTCCCATAGTTCGGAGGGAGATACG. Amino acid sequence: CASSSHSSEGDT. The CDR3 reads in full as CASSSHSSEGDTQYF. The chain is built from TRBV11-2 and TRBJ2-3, with a possible D match to TRBD2 (6 bases). The observed sequence ends 3 residues before the CDR3 terminus, with the missing tail filled in from the germline J gene. The CDR3 is 15 amino acids. CDR1 and CDR2 (germline): SGHAT, FQNNGV. Deletions cut 4 bases from V and 5 bases from J, with 16 bases between.

As regards this clone: The sequence runs out 3 residues before the end of the CDR3; the remainder is reconstructed from the germline J gene. The chain has TRBV11-1 and TRBJ1-2, with a tentative D call TRBD1 (5 bases). This CDR3 contains 15 residues. V lost 5 bases and J 5 bases, leaving 18 bases between the germline ends. Germline CDR1 is SGHAT and CDR2 is FQDESV (reference sequence). CDR3 residues: CASSPRHGQSYGYTF. Partial CDR3 DNA: TGTGCCAGCAGCCCGAGGCACGGACAATCGTATGGC.

This clone was counted ten times or more. Sequencing ends 3 residues short of the CDR3 end; the germline J gene provides the rest. This chain uses TRBV4-2 with TRBJ2-2, with 9 bases lining up with TRBD2. The J segment lost 7 bases and the V segment lost 0 bases, leaving 9 bases of the junction unmatched. Germline V gene data show CDR1 as LGHNA and CDR2 as YNFKEQ. This CDR3 is built from 17 residues. The CDR3 is CASSQESNSGRGGELFF. The sequenced CDR3 bases are TGTGCCAGCAGCCAAGAGAGTAATAGCGGGAGAGGCGGGGAG.

This clone was detected many times. The read is 3 residues too short to cover the CDR3 end, so that end is filled in from the germline J gene. This chain connects TRBV5-4 to TRBJ2-4; possible D gene TRBD2, 6 bases. V was clipped by 2 bases and J by 6 bases, with 18 bases between them. The CDR3 contains 16 residues. Germline V CDR1 and CDR2: SGHNT, YYREEE (reference sequence). The part of the CDR3 DNA that was read is TGTGCCAGCAGCTTATATCGGAGGGGCGGATTAAACATT. Its protein is CASSLYRRGGLNI. The whole CDR3 is CASSLYRRGGLNIQYF.

At least ten counts were recorded for this clone. From the germline J gene comes the end of the CDR3, since the read stops 3 residues before it. The chain couples TRBV5-4 to TRBJ2-5; TRBD1 matches at 8 bases. Germline CDR1 reads SGHNT; CDR2 reads YYREEE (reference sequence). V dropped 2 bases and J dropped 5; count of bases not matched to a gene: 5. The CDR3 loop spans 14 amino acids. The chain's CDR3 is CASSLGQGEETQYF. CDR3 bases read: TGTGCCAGCAGCTTAGGACAGGGCGAGGAGACC.

Of note for this clone: The junction shows a germline mismatch at one end, possibly a read error. The CDR3 end falls 3 residues outside the read, so it is completed with the germline J gene. The same CDR3 also results from other DNA sequences found in this sample. The V call is TRBV7-9, the J call TRBJ1-1, with D perhaps matching TRBD1 (5 bases). The CDR3 totals 12 residues. Germline-derived CDR1 and CDR2 are SEHNR and FQNEAQ (reference sequence). The covered CDR3 bases are TGTGCCAGCAGCTTCAGGGATACTGAG. Its translation: CASSFRDTE. The whole CDR3 region reads CASSFRDTEAFF.

This clone was seen at least ten times. The observed sequence ends 3 residues before the CDR3 terminus, with the missing tail filled in from the germline J gene. This chain connects TRBV5-1 to TRBJ2-1; the D gene is possibly TRBD2 (6 bases). This CDR3 comprises 17 residues. Per the germline V gene, CDR1 is SGHRS and CDR2 is YFSETQ. V lost 4 bases, J lost 1 base, and 18 bases lay in between. The sequenced part of the CDR3 DNA is TGCGCCAGCAGCAGAGCCCCGTTGGCGGGATCCTACAATGAG. Protein sequence: CASSRAPLAGSYNE. From start to end, the CDR3 is CASSRAPLAGSYNEQFF. Full variable domain (missing parts from reference TRBV5-1 and TRBJ2-1): KAGVTQTPRYLIKTRGQQVTLSCSPISGHRSVSWYQQTPGQGLQFLFEYFSETQRNKGNFPGRFSGRQFSNSRSEMNVSTLELGDSALYLCASSRAPLAGSYNEQFFGPGTRLTVL.

The table lists this clone with many counts. The read is 3 residues too short to cover the CDR3 end, so that end is filled in from the germline J gene. This rearrangement joins TRBV15 to TRBJ2-5, with TRBD2 matching 8 bases. V shed 5 bases, J shed 1 base, and the junction held 6 bases outside the gene matches. The germline V gene has CDR1 LNHNV and CDR2 YYDKDF (reference sequence). CDR3 length: 15 amino acids. CDR3 bases read: TGTGCCACCAGCCGGGTAGCGGGATCCCAAGAGACC. Amino acid sequence: CATSRVAGSQET. The complete CDR3 protein is CATSRVAGSQETQYF.

This clone was seen many times. The read stops 3 residues short of the end of the CDR3; the missing end is completed from the germline J gene. The V call is TRBV20-1, the J call TRBJ1-1; D not certain. Germline V gene data show CDR1 as DFQATT and CDR2 as SNEGSKA (reference sequence). Trimming stripped 3 bases from V and 3 bases from J, with 5 bases between. This CDR3 region has 11 residues. The CDR3 protein is CSASGYTEAFF. CDR3 DNA, as far as it was read: TGCAGTGCTAGCGGGTACACTGAA.

This clone was recorded at least ten times. The DNA read from the CDR3 is TGTGCCTGGAGTAGAGGACAGGGGGCTCGGGAGACG. Protein sequence: CAWSRGQGARET. The full CDR3 protein is CAWSRGQGARETQYF. V gene TRBV30 combines with J gene TRBJ2-3; 11 nucleotides match TRBD1. The observed sequence ends 3 residues before the CDR3 terminus, with the missing tail filled in from the germline J gene. The germline V gene has CDR1 GTSNPN and CDR2 SVGIG (reference sequence). CDR3 length equals 15 residues.

This clone was recorded many times. The read stops 3 residues short of the end of the CDR3; the missing end is completed from the germline J gene. The chain combines TRBV20-1 with TRBJ2-7; TRBD1 is a possible D gene (5 bases). The germline CDR1 and CDR2 sequences are DFQATT and SNEGSKA (reference sequence). The CDR3 is 13 residues long. V dropped 0 bases and J dropped 3 bases, with 9 bases sitting between them. CDR3 loop: CSARDRVSYEQYF. CDR3 bases read: TGCAGTGCTAGAGACAGGGTAAGCTACGAG.